This paragraph covers one T cell receptor (beta chain) sequence. Antigen: not known. The DNA is left out, because the CDR3 cannot be placed on it with certainty; the CDR3 is given as TCRdb lists it. The data were obtained in a study of Graves' ophthalmopathy and Graves' hyperthyroidism. Amplification from RNA transcripts yielded the TCR beta CDR3 regions. The library came from an HTBI-primed first-round RT-PCR and a second-round multiplex PCR. One entry per CDR3 protein, called by TCRdb with MiXCR from the multiplex PCR reads. Of 900,000 to 1,200,000 distinct CDR3 sequences detected, about 35% appear once; the ten largest clones hold 11%. Overall study findings and caveats: The blood repertoire also included most expanded thyroid clonotypes above 0.001 frequency.

This sequence was found in an adult man with Graves' hyperthyroidism. The sequencing sample was made of peripheral blood or thyroid tissue (not recorded which).

The CDR3 reads CAWSPIPWGFGSTF. The chain is built from TRBV30 and TRBJ1-2. The CDR3 is made up of 14 amino acids, end residues included. Germline V gene sequence: CDR1 GTSNPN, CDR2 SVGIG (reference sequence).